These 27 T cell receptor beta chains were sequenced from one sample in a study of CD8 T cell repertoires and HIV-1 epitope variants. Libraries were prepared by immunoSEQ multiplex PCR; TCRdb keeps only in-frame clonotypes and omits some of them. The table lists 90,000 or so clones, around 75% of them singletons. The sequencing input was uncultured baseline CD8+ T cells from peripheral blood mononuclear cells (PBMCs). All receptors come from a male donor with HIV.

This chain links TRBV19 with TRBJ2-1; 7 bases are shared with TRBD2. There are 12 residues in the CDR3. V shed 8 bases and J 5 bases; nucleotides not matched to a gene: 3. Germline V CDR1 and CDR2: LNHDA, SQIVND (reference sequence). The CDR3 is CASWGGNNEQFF. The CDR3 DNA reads TGTGCCAGTTGGGGGGGGAACAATGAGCAGTTCTTC.

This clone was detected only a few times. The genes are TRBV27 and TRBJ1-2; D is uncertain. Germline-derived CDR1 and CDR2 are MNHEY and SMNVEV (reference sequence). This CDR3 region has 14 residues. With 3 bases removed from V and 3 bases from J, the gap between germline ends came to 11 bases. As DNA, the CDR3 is TGTGCCAGCAGTTTGGCGGTGACGGACTATGGCTACACCTTC. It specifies CASSLAVTDYGYTF.

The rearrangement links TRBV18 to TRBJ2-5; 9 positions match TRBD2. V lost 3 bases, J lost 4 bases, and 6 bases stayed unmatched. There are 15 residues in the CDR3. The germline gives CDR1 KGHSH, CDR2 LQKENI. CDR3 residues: CASSPLAGGRETQYF. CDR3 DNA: TGTGCCAGCTCACCCCTTGCGGGGGGGCGAGAGACCCAGTACTTC.

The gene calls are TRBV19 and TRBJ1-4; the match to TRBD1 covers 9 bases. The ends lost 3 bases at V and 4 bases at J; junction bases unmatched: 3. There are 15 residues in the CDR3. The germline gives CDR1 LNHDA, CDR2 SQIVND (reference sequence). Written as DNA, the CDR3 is TGTGCCAGTAGTATGGGGACAGGGAATAATGAAAAACTGTTTTTT. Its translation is CASSMGTGNNEKLFF.

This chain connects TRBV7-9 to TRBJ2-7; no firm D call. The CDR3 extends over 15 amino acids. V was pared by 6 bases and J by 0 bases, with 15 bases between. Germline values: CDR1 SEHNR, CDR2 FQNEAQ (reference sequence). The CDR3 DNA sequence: TGTGCCAGCAGTCTGGACCCCCGGAGCTCCTACGAGCAGTACTTC. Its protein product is CASSLDPRSSYEQYF.

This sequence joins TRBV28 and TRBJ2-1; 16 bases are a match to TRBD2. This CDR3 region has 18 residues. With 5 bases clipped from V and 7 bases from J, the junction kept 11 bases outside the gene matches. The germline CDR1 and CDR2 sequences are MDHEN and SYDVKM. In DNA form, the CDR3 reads TGTGCCAGCAGTCCCGGGACTAGCGGGAGGGCGGGTCTGAATGAGCAGTTCTTC. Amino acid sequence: CASSPGTSGRAGLNEQFF. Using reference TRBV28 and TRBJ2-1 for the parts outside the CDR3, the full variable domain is DVKVTQSSRYLVKRTGEKVFLECVQDMDHENMFWYRQDPGLGLRLIYFSYDVKMKEKGDIPEGYSVSREKKERFSLILESASTNQTSMYLCASSPGTSGRAGLNEQFFGPGTRLTVL.

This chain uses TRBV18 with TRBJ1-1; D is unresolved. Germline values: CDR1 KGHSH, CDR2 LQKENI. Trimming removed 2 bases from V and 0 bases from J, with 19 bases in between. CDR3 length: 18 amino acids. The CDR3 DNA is TGTGCCAGCTCACCATCGAGGGCGGCCAATGGGGTGAACACTGAAGCTTTCTTT. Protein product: CASSPSRAANGVNTEAFF.

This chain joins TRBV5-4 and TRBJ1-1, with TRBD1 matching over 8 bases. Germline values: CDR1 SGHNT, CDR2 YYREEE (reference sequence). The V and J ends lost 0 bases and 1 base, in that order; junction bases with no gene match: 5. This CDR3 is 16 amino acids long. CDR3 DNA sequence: TGTGCCAGCAGCTTGGATAGGGGACAGGCGAACACTGAAGCTTTCTTT. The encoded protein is CASSLDRGQANTEAFF.

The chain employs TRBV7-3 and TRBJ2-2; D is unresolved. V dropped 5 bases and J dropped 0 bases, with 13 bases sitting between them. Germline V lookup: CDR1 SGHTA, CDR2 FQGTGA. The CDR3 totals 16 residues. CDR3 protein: CASSPRRIANTGELFF. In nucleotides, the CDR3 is TGTGCCAGCAGCCCAAGGAGAATAGCGAACACCGGGGAGCTGTTTTTT.

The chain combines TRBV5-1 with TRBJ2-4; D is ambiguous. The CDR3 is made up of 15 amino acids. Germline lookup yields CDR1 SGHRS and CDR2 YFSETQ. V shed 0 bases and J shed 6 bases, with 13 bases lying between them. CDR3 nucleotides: TGCGCCAGCAGCTTGGAACCTTCGGGCTCAAACATTCAGTACTTC. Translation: CASSLEPSGSNIQYF.

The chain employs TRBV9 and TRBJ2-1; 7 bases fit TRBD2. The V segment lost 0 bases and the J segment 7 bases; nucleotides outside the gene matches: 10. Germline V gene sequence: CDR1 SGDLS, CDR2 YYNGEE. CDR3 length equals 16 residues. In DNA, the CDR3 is TGTGCCAGCAGCGTAGGTATGGCGGGAGTAGAGAATGAGCAGTTCTTC. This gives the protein CASSVGMAGVENEQFF.

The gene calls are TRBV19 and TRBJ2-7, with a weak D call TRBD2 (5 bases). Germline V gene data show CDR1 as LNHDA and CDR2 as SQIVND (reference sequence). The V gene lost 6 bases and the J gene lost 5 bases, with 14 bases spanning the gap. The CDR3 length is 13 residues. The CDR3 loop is CASSPATGNEQYF. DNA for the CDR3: TGTGCCAGTAGCCCCGCGACGGGGAACGAGCAGTACTTC.

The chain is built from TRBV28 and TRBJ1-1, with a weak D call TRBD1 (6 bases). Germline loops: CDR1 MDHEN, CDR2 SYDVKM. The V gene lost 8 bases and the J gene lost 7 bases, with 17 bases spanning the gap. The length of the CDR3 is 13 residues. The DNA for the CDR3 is TGTGCCAGCTATAAAAGGGGGTTGGGTGAAGCTTTCTTT. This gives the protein CASYKRGLGEAFF.

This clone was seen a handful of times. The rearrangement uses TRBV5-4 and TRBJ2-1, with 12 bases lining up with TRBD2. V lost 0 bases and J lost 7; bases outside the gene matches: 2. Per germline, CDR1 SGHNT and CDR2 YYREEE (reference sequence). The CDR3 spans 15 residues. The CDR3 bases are TGTGCCAGCAGCTTGGGACTAGCGGGAGCGAATGAGCAGTTCTTC. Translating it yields CASSLGLAGANEQFF.

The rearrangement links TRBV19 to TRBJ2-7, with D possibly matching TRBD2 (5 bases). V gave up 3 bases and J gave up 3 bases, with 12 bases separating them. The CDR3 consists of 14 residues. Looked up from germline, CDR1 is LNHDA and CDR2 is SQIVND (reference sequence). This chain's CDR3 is CASSIRLASYEQYF. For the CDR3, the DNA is TGTGCCAGTAGTATCCGATTAGCGAGCTACGAGCAGTACTTC.

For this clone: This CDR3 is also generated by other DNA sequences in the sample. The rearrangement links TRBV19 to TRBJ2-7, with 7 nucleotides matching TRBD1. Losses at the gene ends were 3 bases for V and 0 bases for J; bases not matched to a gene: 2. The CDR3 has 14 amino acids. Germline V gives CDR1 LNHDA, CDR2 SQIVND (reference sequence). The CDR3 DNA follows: TGTGCCAGTAGTATGGGACAGTACTCCTACGAGCAGTACTTC. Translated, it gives CASSMGQYSYEQYF. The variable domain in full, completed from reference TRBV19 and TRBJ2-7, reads DGGITQSPKYLFRKEGQNVTLSCEQNLNHDAMYWYRQDPGQGLRLIYYSQIVNDFQKGDIAEGYSVSREKKESFPLTVTSAQKNPTAFYLCASSMGQYSYEQYFGPGTRLTVT.

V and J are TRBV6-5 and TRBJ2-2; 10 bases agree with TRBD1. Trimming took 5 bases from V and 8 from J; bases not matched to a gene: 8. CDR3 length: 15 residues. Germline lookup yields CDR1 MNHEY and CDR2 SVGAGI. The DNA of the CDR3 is TGTGCCAGCAGTAAAGGGGACAGGGGTCCGGGGGAGCTGTTTTTT. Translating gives CASSKGDRGPGELFF.

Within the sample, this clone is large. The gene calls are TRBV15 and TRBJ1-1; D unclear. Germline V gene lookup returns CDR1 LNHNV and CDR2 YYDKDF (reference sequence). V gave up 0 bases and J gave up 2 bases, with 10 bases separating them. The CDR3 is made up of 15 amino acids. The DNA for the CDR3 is TGTGCCACCAGCAGAGATAGGGCGCCAAACACTGAAGCTTTCTTT. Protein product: CATSRDRAPNTEAFF. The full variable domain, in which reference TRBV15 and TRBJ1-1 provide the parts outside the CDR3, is DAMVIQNPRYQVTQFGKPVTLSCSQTLNHNVMYWYQQKSSQAPKLLFHYYDKDFNNEADTPDNFQSRRPNTSFCFLDIRSPGLGDTAMYLCATSRDRAPNTEAFFGQGTRLTVV.

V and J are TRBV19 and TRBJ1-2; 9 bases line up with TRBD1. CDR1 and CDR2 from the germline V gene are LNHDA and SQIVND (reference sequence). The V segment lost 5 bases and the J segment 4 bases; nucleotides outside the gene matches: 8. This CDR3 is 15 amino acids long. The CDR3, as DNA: TGTGCCAGTAGTCCCGACGGGGACAGGGTCTATGGCTACACCTTC. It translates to CASSPDGDRVYGYTF.

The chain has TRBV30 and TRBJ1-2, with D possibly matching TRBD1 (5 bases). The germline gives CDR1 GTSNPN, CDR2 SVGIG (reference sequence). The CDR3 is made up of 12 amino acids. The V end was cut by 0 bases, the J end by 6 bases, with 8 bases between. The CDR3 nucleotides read TGTGCCTGGAGTGTGGGGGGGAATGGCTACACCTTC. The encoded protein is CAWSVGGNGYTF.

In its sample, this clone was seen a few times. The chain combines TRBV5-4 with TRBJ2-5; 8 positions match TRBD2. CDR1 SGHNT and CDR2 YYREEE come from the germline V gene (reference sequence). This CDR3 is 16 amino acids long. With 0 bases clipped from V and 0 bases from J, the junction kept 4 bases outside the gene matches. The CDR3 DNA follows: TGTGCCAGCAGCTTGGACCCGGGAGGGTACCAAGAGACCCAGTACTTC. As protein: CASSLDPGGYQETQYF. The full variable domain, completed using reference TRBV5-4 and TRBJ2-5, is ETGVTQSPTHLIKTRGQQVTLRCSSQSGHNTVSWYQQALGQGPQFIFQYYREEENGRGNFPPRFSGLQFPNYSSELNVNALELDDSALYLCASSLDPGGYQETQYFGPGTRLLVL.

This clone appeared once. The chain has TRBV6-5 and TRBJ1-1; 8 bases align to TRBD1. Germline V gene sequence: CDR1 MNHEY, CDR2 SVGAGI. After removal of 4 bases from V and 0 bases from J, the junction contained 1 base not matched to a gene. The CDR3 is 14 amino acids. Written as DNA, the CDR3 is TGTGCCAGCAGTTTCAGGGGGCTGAACACTGAAGCTTTCTTT. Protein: CASSFRGLNTEAFF.

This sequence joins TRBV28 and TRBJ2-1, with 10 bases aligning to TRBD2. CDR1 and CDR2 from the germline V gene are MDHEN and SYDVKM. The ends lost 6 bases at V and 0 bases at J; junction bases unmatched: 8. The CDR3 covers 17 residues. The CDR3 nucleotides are TGTGCCAGCAGACAATGGACTAGCGGAAGCTCCTACAATGAGCAGTTCTTC. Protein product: CASRQWTSGSSYNEQFF.

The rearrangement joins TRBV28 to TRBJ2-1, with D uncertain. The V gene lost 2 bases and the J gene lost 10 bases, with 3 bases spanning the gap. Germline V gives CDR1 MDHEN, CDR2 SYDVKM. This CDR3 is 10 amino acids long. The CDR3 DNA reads TGTGCCAGCAGTTTACACGAGCAGTTCTTC. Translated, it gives CASSLHEQFF.

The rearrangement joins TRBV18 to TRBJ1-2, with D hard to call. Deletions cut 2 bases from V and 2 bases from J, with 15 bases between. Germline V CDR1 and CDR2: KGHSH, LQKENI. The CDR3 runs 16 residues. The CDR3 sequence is CASSPTPGDGNYGYTF. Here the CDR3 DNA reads TGTGCCAGCTCACCAACCCCGGGTGACGGAAACTATGGCTACACCTTC.

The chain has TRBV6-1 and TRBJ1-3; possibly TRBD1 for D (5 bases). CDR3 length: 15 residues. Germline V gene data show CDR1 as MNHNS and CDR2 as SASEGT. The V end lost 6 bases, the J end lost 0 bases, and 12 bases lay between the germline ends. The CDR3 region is CASRETAYSGNTIYF. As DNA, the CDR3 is TGTGCCAGCAGGGAGACAGCCTACTCTGGAAACACCATATATTTT.

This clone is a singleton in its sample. The CDR3, as DNA: TGTGCCAGCAGCCGGCTCGACCAGGCGGGACAGCCCCAGCATTTT. It yields the protein CASSRLDQAGQPQHF. The chain links TRBV7-9 to TRBJ1-5; D not certain. This CDR3 is 15 amino acids long. Germline loops: CDR1 SEHNR, CDR2 FQNEAQ (reference sequence). Trimming took 5 bases from V and 7 from J, leaving 18 bases between them.